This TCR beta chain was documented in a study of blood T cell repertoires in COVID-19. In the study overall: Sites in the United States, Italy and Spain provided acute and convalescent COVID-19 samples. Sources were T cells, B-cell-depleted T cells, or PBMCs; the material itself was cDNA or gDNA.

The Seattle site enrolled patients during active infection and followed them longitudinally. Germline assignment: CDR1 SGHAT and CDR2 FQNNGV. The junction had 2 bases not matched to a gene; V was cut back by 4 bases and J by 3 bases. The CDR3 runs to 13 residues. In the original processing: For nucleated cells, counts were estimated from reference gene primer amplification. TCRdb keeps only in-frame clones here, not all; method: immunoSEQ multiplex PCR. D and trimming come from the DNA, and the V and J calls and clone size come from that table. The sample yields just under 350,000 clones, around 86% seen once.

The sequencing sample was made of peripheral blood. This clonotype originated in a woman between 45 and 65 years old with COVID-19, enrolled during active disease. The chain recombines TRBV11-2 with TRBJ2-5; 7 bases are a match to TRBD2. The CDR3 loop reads CASSSGLKETQYF. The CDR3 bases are TGTGCCAGCAGCTCGGGACTAAAAGAGACCCAGTACTTC.